Given below is one TCR beta chain in context. Seattle participants joined during active infection and were tracked over time. This entry belongs to a study of blood T cell repertoires in COVID-19. Study-level information: Acute and convalescent COVID-19 specimens originated in the United States, Italy and Spain.

Original handling: Amplified reference gene primers provided the basis for estimating nucleated cell counts. Profiled with immunoSEQ multiplex PCR; TCRdb holds only in-frame clones, not every one. Clone size and V and J calls were adopted from that table, with D and trimming inferred from the DNA. The sample includes approximately 60,000 clones, around 80% of them seen just once. The V end was cut by 6 bases, the J end by 9 bases, with 18 bases between. The length of the CDR3 is 13 residues. CDR1 SQVTM and CDR2 ANQGSEA come from the germline V gene. The V call is TRBV29-1, the J call TRBJ2-1; a possible D gene is TRBD1 (6 bases). The sample consisted of peripheral blood. The origin of this receptor is a man in his 60s with COVID-19, enrolled during active disease. The CDR3 region is CSVIIQGVGEQFF. The CDR3 DNA sequence: TGCAGCGTCATAATACAGGGAGTGGGTGAGCAGTTCTTC.